This TCR beta chain was sequenced during a study of read filtering for tumor transcriptome and immune sequencing. Molecular barcoded adaptors covering alpha/delta and beta/gamma chains were used on roughly 400 ng RNA. MiXCR was run by TCRdb on the reads, yielding one entry per CDR3 protein. The sample contains tens of thousands of distinct CDR3 sequences, 20% to 25% of which appear only once. Germline V gene sequence: CDR1 MDHEN, CDR2 SYDVKM. The V segment lost 6 bases and the J segment 0 bases; nucleotides outside the gene matches: 7. This CDR3 contains 15 residues. This clonotype was detected ten times or more.

The sequencing sample was made of a population of CD138-negative cells sorted from bone marrow. This TCR was sampled from a donor over 35 with multiple myeloma. The chain has TRBV28 and TRBJ1-1, with TRBD1 identical over 7 bases. This chain's CDR3 is CASSKGGQLNTEAFF. The DNA for the CDR3 is TGTGCCAGCAGCAAGGGGGGACAGTTGAACACTGAAGCTTTCTTT. The full variable domain, its missing parts supplied by reference TRBV28 and TRBJ1-1, is DVKVTQSSRYLVKRTGEKVFLECVQDMDHENMFWYRQDPGLGLRLIYFSYDVKMKEKGDIPEGYSVSREKKERFSLILESASTNQTSMYLCASSKGGQLNTEAFFGQGTRLTVV.